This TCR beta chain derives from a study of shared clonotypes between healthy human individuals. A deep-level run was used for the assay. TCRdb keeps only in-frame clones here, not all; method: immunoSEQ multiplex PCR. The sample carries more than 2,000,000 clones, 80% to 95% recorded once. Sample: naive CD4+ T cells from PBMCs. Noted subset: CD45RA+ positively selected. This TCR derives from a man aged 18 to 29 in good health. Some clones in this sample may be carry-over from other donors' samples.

The CDR3 nucleotides are TGTGCCAGCAGCGCAGGACTTAGTGGTTACAATGAGCAGTTCTTC. Its translation is CASSAGLSGYNEQFF. The chain combines TRBV9 with TRBJ2-1; D might be TRBD2 (5 bases). Germline V CDR1 and CDR2: SGDLS, YYNGEE. This CDR3 region has 15 residues. V shed 3 bases and J shed 4 bases, with 14 bases lying between them.